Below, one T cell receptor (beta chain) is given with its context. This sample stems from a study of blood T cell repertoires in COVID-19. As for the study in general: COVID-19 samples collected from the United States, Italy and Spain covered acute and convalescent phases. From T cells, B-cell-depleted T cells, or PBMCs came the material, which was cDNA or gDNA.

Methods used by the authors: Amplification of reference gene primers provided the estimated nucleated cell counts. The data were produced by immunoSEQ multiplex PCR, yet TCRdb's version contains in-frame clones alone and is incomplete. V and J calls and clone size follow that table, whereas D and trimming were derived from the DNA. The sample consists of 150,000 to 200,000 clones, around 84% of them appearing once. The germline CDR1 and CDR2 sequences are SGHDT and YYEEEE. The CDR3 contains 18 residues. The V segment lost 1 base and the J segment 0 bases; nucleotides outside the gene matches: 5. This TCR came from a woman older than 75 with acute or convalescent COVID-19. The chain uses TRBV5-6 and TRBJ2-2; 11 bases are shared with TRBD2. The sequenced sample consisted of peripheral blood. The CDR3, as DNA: TGTGCCAGCAGCTTGTTACTAGCGGGGGTCGCGAACACCGGGGAGCTGTTTTTT. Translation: CASSLLLAGVANTGELFF.